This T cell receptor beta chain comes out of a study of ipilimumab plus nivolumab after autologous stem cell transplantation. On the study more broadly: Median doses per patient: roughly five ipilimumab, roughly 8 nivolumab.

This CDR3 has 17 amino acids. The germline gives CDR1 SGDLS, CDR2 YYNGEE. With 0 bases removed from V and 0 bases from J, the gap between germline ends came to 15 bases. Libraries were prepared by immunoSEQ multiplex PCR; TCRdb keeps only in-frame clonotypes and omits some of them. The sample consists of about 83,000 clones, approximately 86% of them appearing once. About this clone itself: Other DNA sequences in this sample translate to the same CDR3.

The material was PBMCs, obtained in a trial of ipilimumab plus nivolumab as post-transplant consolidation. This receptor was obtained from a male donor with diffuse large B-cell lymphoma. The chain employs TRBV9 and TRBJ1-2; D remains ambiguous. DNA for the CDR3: TGTGCCAGCAGCGTAGAATTGGCATCTTCCTCTAACTATGGCTACACCTTC. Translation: CASSVELASSSNYGYTF.